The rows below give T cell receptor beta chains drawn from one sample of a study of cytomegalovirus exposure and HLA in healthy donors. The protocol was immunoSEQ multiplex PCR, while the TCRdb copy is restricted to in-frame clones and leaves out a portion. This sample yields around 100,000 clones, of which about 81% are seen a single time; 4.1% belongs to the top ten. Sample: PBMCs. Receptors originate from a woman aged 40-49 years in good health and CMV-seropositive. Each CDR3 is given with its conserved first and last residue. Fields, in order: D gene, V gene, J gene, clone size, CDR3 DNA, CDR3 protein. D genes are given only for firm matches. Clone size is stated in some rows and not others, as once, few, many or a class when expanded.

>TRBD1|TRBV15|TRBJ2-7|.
TGTGCCACCAGCAGAGATCGGGACAGGGTCTACGAGCAGTACTTC
CATSRDRDRVYEQYF
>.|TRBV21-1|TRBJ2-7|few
TGTGCCAGCAGCAGGGGGGACAGGGTTGGGTACTTC
CASSRGDRVGYF
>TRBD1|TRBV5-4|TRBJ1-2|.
TGTGCCAGCAGCGGGACAGGGAGCGGTGGCTACACCTTC
CASSGTGSGGYTF
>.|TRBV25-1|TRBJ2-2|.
TGTGCCAGCAGTGTCCCCGCAGGCCCGAACACCGGGGAGCTGTTTTTT
CASSVPAGPNTGELFF
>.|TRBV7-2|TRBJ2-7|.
TGTGCCAGCAGCTTAGTAGGGGCATACTCCCTCTACGAGCAGTACTTC
CASSLVGAYSLYEQYF
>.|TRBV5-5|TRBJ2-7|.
TGTGCCAGCAGCTCGCCAATGGGACACCTCTACGAGCAGTACTTC
CASSSPMGHLYEQYF
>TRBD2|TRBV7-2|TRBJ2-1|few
TGTGCCAGCAGCTTAGAGGCGGGGAGGGCGTCGTATGAGCAGTTCTTC
CASSLEAGRASYEQFF
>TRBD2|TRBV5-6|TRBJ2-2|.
TGTGCCACCAGACTAGCGGGAGGGGACGGGGAGCTGTTTTTT
CATRLAGGDGELFF
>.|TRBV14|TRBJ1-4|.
TGTGCCAGCAGCCCCCACTATGCAACTAATGAAAAACTGTTTTTT
CASSPHYATNEKLFF
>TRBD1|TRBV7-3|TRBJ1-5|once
TGTGCCAGCAGCACCACAGGGGGCGATCAGCCCCAGCATTTT
CASSTTGGDQPQHF
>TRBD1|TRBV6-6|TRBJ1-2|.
TGTGCCAGCAGTTACTTAAACCGGGACAGCTATGGCTACACCTTC
CASSYLNRDSYGYTF
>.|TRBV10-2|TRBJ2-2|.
TGCGCCAGCAGTGGGGCAGGGGGGATAACCGGGGAGCTGTTTTTT
CASSGAGGITGELFF
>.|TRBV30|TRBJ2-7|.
TGTGCCTGGAGTGTTCCCGGCAGGGGACGCTACGAGCAGTACTTC
CAWSVPGRGRYEQYF
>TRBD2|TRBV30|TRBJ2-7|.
TGTGCCTGGAACTGGGGCGGGAGTGGGCGCGAGCAGTACTTC
CAWNWGGSGREQYF
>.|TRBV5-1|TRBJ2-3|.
TGCGCCAGCAGCCCAGACACAGATACGCAGTATTTT
CASSPDTDTQYF
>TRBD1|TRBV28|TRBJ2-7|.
TGTGCCAGCAGTTTTGAAGGGGGCGCTGGGCCCTACGAGCAGTACTTC
CASSFEGGAGPYEQYF
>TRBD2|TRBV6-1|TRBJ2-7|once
TGTGCCAGCAGGGAGAGGACTAGCTTATCCTACGAGCAGTACTTC
CASRERTSLSYEQYF
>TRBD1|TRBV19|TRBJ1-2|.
TGTGCCAGTAGTACTCATAAGGGACAGGGGTATGGCTACACCTTC
CASSTHKGQGYGYTF
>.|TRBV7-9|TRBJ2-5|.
TGTGCCAGTCTCCGGGGGTTAGCGACAGAACTCTTTCAAGAGACCCAGTACTTC
CASLRGLATELFQETQYF
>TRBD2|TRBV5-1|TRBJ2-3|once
TGCGCCAGCAGCCCCGGACTAGCGGCTAGCACAGATACGCAGTATTTT
CASSPGLAASTDTQYF
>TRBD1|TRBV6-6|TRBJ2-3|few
TGTGCCAGCAGTTACTCCGGGACAGAAGCAAATACGCAGTATTTT
CASSYSGTEANTQYF
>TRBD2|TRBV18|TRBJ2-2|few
TGTGCCAGCTCACACACGGGACTAGGGGATTCGAACACCGGGGAGCTGTTTTTT
CASSHTGLGDSNTGELFF
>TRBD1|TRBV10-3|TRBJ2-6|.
TGTGCCATCAGTCCGGGACAGGGGATCCTGAGCTCTGGGGCCAACGTCCTGACTTTC
CAISPGQGILSSGANVLTF
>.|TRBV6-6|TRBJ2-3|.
TGTGCCAGCAGTTCCCGGGGGTCACAAGATACGCAGTATTTT
CASSSRGSQDTQYF
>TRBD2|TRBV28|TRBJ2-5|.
TGTGCCAGCAGCCTTACTAGCGGGAGAGTTGAGACCCAGTACTTC
CASSLTSGRVETQYF
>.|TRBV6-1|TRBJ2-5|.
TGTGCCAGCCAGGAGGTGACCCAGTACTTC
CASQEVTQYF
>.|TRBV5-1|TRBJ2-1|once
TGCGCCAGCAGCTTGCAGCGAACCAACAATGAGCAGTTCTTC
CASSLQRTNNEQFF
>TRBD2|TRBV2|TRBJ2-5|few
TGTGCCAGCAGCGCTAGCGGGAGCTCTCAAGAGACCCAGTACTTC
CASSASGSSQETQYF
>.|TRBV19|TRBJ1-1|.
TGTGCCAGTACCAAATGGGGGCTGGGCACTGAAGCTTTCTTT
CASTKWGLGTEAFF
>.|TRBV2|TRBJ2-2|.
TGTGCCAGCAGTTACGGTACGAACACCGGGGAGCTGTTTTTT
CASSYGTNTGELFF
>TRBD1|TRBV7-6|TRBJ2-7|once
TGTGCCAGCAGCAAAGACAGGGGCTCCTACGAGCAGTACTTC
CASSKDRGSYEQYF
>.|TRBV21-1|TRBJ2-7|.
TGTGCCAGCAGCAAGTGGGACAGGGTTTCCTACGAGCAGTACTTC
CASSKWDRVSYEQYF
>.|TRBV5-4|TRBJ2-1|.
TGTGCCAGCAGAACACGCTCCTACAATGAGCAGTTCTTC
CASRTRSYNEQFF
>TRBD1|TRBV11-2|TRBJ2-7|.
TGTGCCAGCAGCTTAGTAGGGACAGGGCGCTACGAGCAGTACTTC
CASSLVGTGRYEQYF
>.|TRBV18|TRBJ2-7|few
TGTGCCAGCTCACCACCGTGGGGGCTACGGTACTTC
CASSPPWGLRYF
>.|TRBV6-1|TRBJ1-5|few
TGTGCCACCCTACAGCTTGGCAATCAGCCCCAGCATTTT
CATLQLGNQPQHF
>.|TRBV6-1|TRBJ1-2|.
TGTGCCAGCAGTGATACGAGGGTCGGCTACACCTTC
CASSDTRVGYTF
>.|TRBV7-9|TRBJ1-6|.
TGTGCCAGCAGCCGATCGGCAGGGTATAATTCACCCCTCCACTTT
CASSRSAGYNSPLHF
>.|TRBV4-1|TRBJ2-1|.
TGCGCCAGCAGCCATACAGAGTTGCAGTTCTTC
CASSHTELQFF
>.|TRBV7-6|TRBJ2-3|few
TGTGCCAGCAGCTTAAGCGGAGGAAGCACAGATACGCAGTATTTT
CASSLSGGSTDTQYF
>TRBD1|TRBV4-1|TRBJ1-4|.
TGCGCCAGCAGCCAAGACCCCAGGGGGCTCGGTAATGAAAAACTGTTTTTT
CASSQDPRGLGNEKLFF
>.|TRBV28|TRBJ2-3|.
TGTGCCAGCAGTAAGGGACTCCTGTTCACAGATACGCAGTATTTT
CASSKGLLFTDTQYF
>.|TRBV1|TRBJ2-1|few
TGCACCAGCAGCCAAGATCTAGGATCCTACAATGAGCAGTTCTTC
CTSSQDLGSYNEQFF